Here is one T cell receptor beta chain with its context. Barcoded TCR alpha and TCR beta cDNA libraries with UMIs came from 5'RACE using constant-segment primers. Each CDR3 protein gets one entry after TCRdb re-called the 5' RACE reads with MiXCR. There are about 50,000 distinct CDR3 sequences in the sample; 9% to 15% occur only once, and around 24% lies in the top ten. This sample is drawn from a study of T-cell memory formation after mild COVID-19. Looking at the study overall: For the most part, TCR clusters were specific to one donor.

With V trimmed by 0 bases and J by 7 bases, 7 bases remained unmatched. Germline V CDR1 and CDR2: DFQATT, SNEGSKA (reference sequence). The CDR3 is 15 residues long. Sequencing was performed on PBMCs or a T cell subset sorted from them (not recorded which). The chain couples TRBV20-1 to TRBJ1-4, with TRBD1 identical over 8 bases. The sequence was obtained from a man aged 18 to 29 who had mild COVID-19 (a few samples of this study predate the infection). Cell type and time point are not known. DNA of the CDR3: TGCAGTGCTAGAGATCCCAAGCAGGGGGCTGAAAAACTGTTTTTT. This gives the protein CSARDPKQGAEKLFF.